This T cell receptor beta chain was captured in a study of T cells in Graves' hyperthyroidism and ophthalmopathy. The authors deemed Graves' hyperthyroidism stable absent ophthalmopathy progression within 18 months. A patient was excluded if there was uncontrolled infection, other autoimmune disease, pregnancy or lactation. This clonotype was recorded at least ten times. Its antigen is currently unknown. Amplified regions were TCR beta CDR3 sequences from RNA transcripts. Researchers ran a first-round RT-PCR on the TCR CDR3 using the HTBI primer set. Using its own MiXCR run on the multiplex PCR reads, TCRdb lists one record per CDR3 protein. The sample has 610,000 or so distinct CDR3 sequences; about 45% are singletons. Study results and caveats: Clonotypes that were expanded in thyroid above 0.001 mostly appeared in blood too.

This TCR derives from a woman between 18 and 29 years old with Graves' hyperthyroidism. The sample taken for sequencing was peripheral blood or thyroid tissue (not recorded which).

Here the CDR3 DNA reads TGTGCCAGCAGCCTTGACAGTGGGGACACTGAAGCTTTCTTT. Amino acids: CASSLDSGDTEAFF. The chain employs TRBV7-9 and TRBJ1-1, with D tentatively TRBD1 (5 bases). Trimming removed 5 bases at V and 3 bases at J, with 13 bases between. This CDR3 region has 14 residues. From germline, CDR1 is SEHNR and CDR2 FQNEAQ (reference sequence).